This is a list of T cell receptor beta chains from one sample in a study of identical twins. TCRdb fed the 5' RACE reads into MiXCR, producing one record per CDR3 protein. The data contain around 1.7 million distinct CDR3 sequences, roughly 35% of them seen just once; the ten biggest clones take up 0.25% to 0.3%. The sample comprised cord blood. All receptors derive from a newborn girl in good health. CDR3s include the opening cysteine and the closing phenylalanine or tryptophan. Each record gives: J gene, D gene, V gene, clone size, CDR3 DNA, CDR3 protein. A D gene is named only where the DNA matches it firmly. Size is stated for part of the rows, as once, few or many counts, or as a class when the clone is expanded.

j_gene: TRBJ2-7; d_gene: .; v_gene: TRBV15; abundance: few; CDR3nt: TGTGCCACCAGCAGGACAGGCCAGGACGAGCAGTACTTC; CDR3aa: CATSRTGQDEQYF
j_gene: TRBJ1-1; d_gene: .; v_gene: TRBV7-2; abundance: .; CDR3nt: TGTGCCAGCAGCTCCCACGTGGGGGCAGCTGAAGCTTTCTTT; CDR3aa: CASSSHVGAAEAFF
j_gene: TRBJ1-5; d_gene: .; v_gene: TRBV28; abundance: few; CDR3nt: TGTGCCAGCAGTTTGGGGGGTAGGAAGCCCCAGCATTTT; CDR3aa: CASSLGGRKPQHF
j_gene: TRBJ2-1; d_gene: .; v_gene: TRBV9; abundance: .; CDR3nt: TGTGCCAGCAGCCCGTTTGAGGGGCGCTTCTACAATGAGCAGTTCTTC; CDR3aa: CASSPFEGRFYNEQFF
j_gene: TRBJ2-1; d_gene: TRBD1; v_gene: TRBV6-6; abundance: .; CDR3nt: TGTGCCAGCAGCTATGACCGGACAGGGGGCAATGAGCAGTTCTTC; CDR3aa: CASSYDRTGGNEQFF
j_gene: TRBJ2-7; d_gene: .; v_gene: TRBV2; abundance: .; CDR3nt: TGTGCCAGCAGAGACCTCCGGGACACGACCTACGAGCAGTACTTC; CDR3aa: CASRDLRDTTYEQYF
j_gene: TRBJ1-2; d_gene: .; v_gene: TRBV29-1; abundance: few; CDR3nt: TGCAGCGTTGAAGCCGAGGGGAGCTACACCTTC; CDR3aa: CSVEAEGSYTF
j_gene: TRBJ2-7; d_gene: .; v_gene: TRBV28; abundance: many; CDR3nt: TGTGCCAGCAGTTTTCTGGGACCCCCCTACGAGCAGTACTTC; CDR3aa: CASSFLGPPYEQYF
j_gene: TRBJ1-5; d_gene: .; v_gene: TRBV7-6; abundance: few; CDR3nt: TGTGCCAGCAGCTTAGGGTCGGGCGGCAATCAGCCCCAGCATTTT; CDR3aa: CASSLGSGGNQPQHF
j_gene: TRBJ2-7; d_gene: .; v_gene: TRBV2; abundance: .; CDR3nt: TGTGCCAGCATTCTGGAGCGACCCAGGGTCAATGAGCAGTACTTC; CDR3aa: CASILERPRVNEQYF
j_gene: TRBJ2-3; d_gene: .; v_gene: TRBV12-3/TRBV12-4; abundance: .; CDR3nt: TGTGCCAGCAACCTAGGGGGTAATACGCAGTATTTT; CDR3aa: CASNLGGNTQYF